This T cell receptor (beta chain) emerged from a study of T cell clonotyping in hematopoietic cell transplantation (dated by TCRdb to the early 2020s). With respect to the entire study: In the study, over a hundred blood samples were gathered from under 45 consecutive transplant recipients and their related donors. Recruitment of patients ran from September 2015 to early 2017, and follow-up continued until September 2020 or until death. Broad study findings and their caveats: The sample size was limited, and because cells were not sorted, the contributions of CD4 and CD8 repertoires could not be separated. Inverse Simpson Index values from donors and from recipients before transplant predicted broader TCR repertoire diversity after transplant. Overlap with donor repertoires was found for only a small fraction of recipient repertoires, with over 97% found to appear de novo at the given depth. Recipient TCR diversity fell after transplant, with pathologically expanded clonotypes rising progressively from day 30 to day 180.

In regard to this clone: Its antigen remains undetermined. Base qualities are not at hand, and no much larger clone is one base apart.

Blood samples for TCR beta sequencing were given by related transplant donors. Using Nuclei Lysis Solution, genomic DNA was extracted from unfractionated peripheral blood mononuclear cells that were either fresh or cryopreserved. The immunoSEQ assay, a bias-controlled multiplex PCR using V- and J-specific primers, was used to amplify TCR beta CDR3 regions from genomic DNA. In a second PCR step, the CDR3 amplicons were tagged with a proprietary barcode plus Illumina adapter sequences. CDR3 libraries were sequenced on an Illumina MiSeq instrument. In the original analysis: Export and quality control were handled in immunoSEQ Analyzer 3.0, while downstream analyses relied on R Bioconductor and Immunarch. Only productive rearrangements within the normalized downsampled data set were used in the calculation of repertoire metrics. Pathologically expanded clonotypes were defined as those larger than 5 templates in the normalized cohort. The Inverse Simpson Index was used to measure repertoire diversity. The non-normalized data set was used for CMV-specificity analyses so that all clonotypes could be captured. What TCRdb holds here is the immuneACCESS table cut down to in-frame rearrangements. Part of the clones is not present; checked against another copy, under half of the missing clones reflect an unresolved V gene, and the others are unexplained. D and trimming come from the DNA, and the V and J calls and clone size come from that table. The sample contains roughly 16,000 clones, about nine tenths of them found a single time. Clones ranked in the top ten supply about 5.4% of the sample.

CDR1 is given as MNHNY and CDR2 as SVGAGI, both from the germline V gene (reference sequence). V drops 0 bases and J drops 0 bases, leaving 12 bases in between. The CDR3 measures 16 amino acids from cysteine to phenylalanine. Just the 48-base CDR3 DNA is kept, in frame starting at base 1. This receptor was obtained from a man between 35 and 55 years old in good health. Some clones in this sample may be carry-over from other donors' samples. This chain is built from TRBV6-6 and TRBJ2-7; a tentative D match to TRBD2 spans 6 bases. Sequenced sample: peripheral blood mononuclear cells. At the DNA level, the sequence is TGTGCCAGCAGTTACTCGATAGCGGAGGACTCCTACGAGCAGTACTTC. It specifies CASSYSIAEDSYEQYF.